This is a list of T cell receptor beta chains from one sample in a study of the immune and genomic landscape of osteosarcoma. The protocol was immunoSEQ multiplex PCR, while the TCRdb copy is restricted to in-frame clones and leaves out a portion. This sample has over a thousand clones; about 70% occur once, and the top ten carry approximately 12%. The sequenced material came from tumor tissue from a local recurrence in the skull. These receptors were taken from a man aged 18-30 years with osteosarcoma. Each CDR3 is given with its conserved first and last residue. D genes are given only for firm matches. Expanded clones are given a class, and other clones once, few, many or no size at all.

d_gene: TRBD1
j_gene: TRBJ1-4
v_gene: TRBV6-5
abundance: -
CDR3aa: CATRKGTENEKLFF
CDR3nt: TGTGCCACCAGAAAAGGGACAGAAAATGAAAAACTGTTTTTT

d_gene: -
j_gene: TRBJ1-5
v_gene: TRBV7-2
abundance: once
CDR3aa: CASSAVGSNQPQHF
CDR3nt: TGTGCCAGCAGCGCAGTAGGAAGCAATCAGCCCCAGCATTTT

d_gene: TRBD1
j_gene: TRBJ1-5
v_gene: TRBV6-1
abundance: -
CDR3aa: CASISSGTGYQPQHF
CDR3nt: TGTGCCAGCATTTCGTCCGGGACAGGGTATCAGCCCCAGCATTTT

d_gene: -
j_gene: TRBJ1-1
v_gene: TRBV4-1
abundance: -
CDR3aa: CASSQGPTGNTEAFF
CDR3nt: TGCGCCAGCAGCCAAGGTCCTACGGGGAACACTGAAGCTTTCTTT

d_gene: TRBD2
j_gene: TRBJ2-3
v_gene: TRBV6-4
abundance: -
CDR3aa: CASSATSGGTDTQYF
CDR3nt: TGTGCCAGCAGTGCGACTAGCGGGGGAACAGATACGCAGTATTTT

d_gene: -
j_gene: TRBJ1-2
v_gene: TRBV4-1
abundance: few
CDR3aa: CASSQDQGLDYGYTF
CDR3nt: TGCGCCAGCAGCCAAGATCAGGGTTTGGACTATGGCTACACCTTC

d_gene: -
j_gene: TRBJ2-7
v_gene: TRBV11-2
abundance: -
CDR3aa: CASSLDTDLREQYF
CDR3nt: TGTGCCAGCAGCTTAGATACTGACCTGAGGGAGCAGTACTTC

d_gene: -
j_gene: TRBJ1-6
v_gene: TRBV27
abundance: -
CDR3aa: CASRIDSYNSPLHF
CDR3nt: TGTGCCAGCAGAATTGACAGTTATAATTCACCCCTCCACTTT

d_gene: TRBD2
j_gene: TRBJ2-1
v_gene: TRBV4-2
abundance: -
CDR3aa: CASSQDLASGGHEQFF
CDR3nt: TGTGCCAGCAGCCAAGATTTAGCTAGCGGGGGGCATGAGCAGTTCTTC

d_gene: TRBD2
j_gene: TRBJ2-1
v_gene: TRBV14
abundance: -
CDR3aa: CASSPLGRGNEQFF
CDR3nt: TGTGCCAGCAGCCCGCTAGGGCGGGGGAATGAGCAGTTCTTC

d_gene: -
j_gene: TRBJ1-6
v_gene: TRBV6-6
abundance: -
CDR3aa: CASSPGHSSYNSPLHF
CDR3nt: TGTGCCAGCAGTCCTGGACACAGCTCCTATAATTCACCCCTCCACTTT

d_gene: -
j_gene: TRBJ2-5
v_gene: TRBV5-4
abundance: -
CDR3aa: CASSPTSQPQETQYF
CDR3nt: TGTGCCAGCAGCCCTACTAGCCAGCCCCAAGAGACCCAGTACTTC

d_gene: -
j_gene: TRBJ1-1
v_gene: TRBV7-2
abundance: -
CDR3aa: CASSVRYTEAFF
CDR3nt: TGTGCCAGCAGCGTCCGGTATACTGAAGCTTTCTTT

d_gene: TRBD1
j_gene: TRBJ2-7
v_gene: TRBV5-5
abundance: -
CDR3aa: CASSRTGTATSYEQYF
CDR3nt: TGTGCCAGCAGCAGGACCGGGACAGCGACTTCCTACGAGCAGTACTTC

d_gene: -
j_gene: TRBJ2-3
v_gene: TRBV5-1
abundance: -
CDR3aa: CASSLVGPNTDTQYF
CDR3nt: TGCGCCAGCAGCTTGGTGGGCCCTAACACAGATACGCAGTATTTT

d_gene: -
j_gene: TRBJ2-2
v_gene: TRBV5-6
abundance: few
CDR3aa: CASSLGRAASITGELFF
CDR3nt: TGTGCCAGCAGCTTGGGGCGAGCGGCGTCGATCACCGGGGAGCTGTTTTTT

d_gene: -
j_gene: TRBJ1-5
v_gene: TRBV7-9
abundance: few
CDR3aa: CASSPGDRDQPQHF
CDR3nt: TGTGCCAGCAGTCCGGGGGACCGAGATCAGCCCCAGCATTTT

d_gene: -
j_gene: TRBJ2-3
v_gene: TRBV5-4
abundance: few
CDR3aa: CASSLEADTQYF
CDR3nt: TGTGCCAGCAGCTTGGAGGCAGATACGCAGTATTTT

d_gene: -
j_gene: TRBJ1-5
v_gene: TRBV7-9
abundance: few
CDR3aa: CASSSNLVEGLDSNQPQHF
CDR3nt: TGTGCCAGCAGCTCCAACCTCGTGGAGGGGTTGGATAGCAATCAGCCCCAGCATTTT

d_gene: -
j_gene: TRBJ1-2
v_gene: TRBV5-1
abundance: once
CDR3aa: CASSLSGGSDYGYTF
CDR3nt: TGCGCCAGCAGCCTCTCGGGAGGCAGTGACTATGGCTACACCTTC

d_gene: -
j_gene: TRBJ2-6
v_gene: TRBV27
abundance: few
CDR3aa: CASSSGRLSGANVLTF
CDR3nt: TGTGCCAGCAGTTCCGGACGGCTCTCTGGGGCCAACGTCCTGACTTTC

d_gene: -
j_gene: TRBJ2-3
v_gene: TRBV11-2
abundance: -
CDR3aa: CASSLDRGDTQYF
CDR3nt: TGTGCCAGCAGCTTAGACCGGGGAGATACGCAGTATTTT

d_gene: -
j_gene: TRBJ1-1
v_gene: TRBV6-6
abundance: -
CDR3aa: CASSWQVNTEAFF
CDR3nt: TGTGCCAGCAGTTGGCAGGTGAACACTGAAGCTTTCTTT

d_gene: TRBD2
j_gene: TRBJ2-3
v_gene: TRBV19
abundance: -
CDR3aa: CASRIGTRQYF
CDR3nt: TGTGCAAGTAGGATCGGGACTAGGCAGTATTTT

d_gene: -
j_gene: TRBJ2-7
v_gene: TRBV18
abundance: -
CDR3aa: CASSPKRQSLYSYEQYF
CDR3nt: TGTGCCAGCTCACCAAAAAGACAGAGCTTATACTCCTACGAGCAGTACTTC

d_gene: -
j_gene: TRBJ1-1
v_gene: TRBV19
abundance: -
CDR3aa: CASSASGVGTEAFF
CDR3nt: TGTGCCAGTAGTGCGTCGGGGGTTGGGACTGAAGCTTTCTTT

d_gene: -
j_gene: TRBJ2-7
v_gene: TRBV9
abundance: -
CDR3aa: CASSVDGLSSYEQYF
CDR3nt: TGTGCCAGCAGCGTAGACGGCTTGAGCTCCTACGAGCAGTACTTC

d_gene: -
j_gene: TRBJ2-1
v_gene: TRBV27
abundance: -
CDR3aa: CASSSSRTGIYNEQFF
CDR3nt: TGTGCCAGCAGTTCCTCGCGGACGGGGATCTACAATGAGCAGTTCTTC

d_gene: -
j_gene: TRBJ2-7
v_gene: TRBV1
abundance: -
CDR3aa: CTSSQEGGAPYEQYF
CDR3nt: TGCACCAGCAGCCAAGAGGGCGGGGCCCCCTACGAGCAGTACTTC

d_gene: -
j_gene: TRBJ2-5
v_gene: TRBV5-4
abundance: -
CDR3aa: CASSFRQRTMETLYF
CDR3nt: TGTGCCAGCAGCTTTAGACAGAGGACGATGGAGACCCTGTACTTC

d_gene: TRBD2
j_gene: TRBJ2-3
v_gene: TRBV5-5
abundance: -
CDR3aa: CASSAPAGEVDTQYF
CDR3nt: TGTGCCAGCAGCGCCCCTGCGGGGGAGGTAGATACGCAGTATTTT

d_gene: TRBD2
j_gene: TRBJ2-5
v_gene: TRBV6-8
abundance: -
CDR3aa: CVAGGQYF
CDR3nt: TGTGTCGCGGGAGGCCAGTACTTC

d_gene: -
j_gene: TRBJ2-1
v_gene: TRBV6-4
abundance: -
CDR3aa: CASSDSAETYNEQFF
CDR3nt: TGTGCCAGCAGTGACTCCGCAGAAACCTACAATGAGCAGTTCTTC

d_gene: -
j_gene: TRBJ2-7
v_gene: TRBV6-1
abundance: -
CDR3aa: CASSEQTSYEQYF
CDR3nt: TGTGCCAGCAGTGAGCAGACCTCCTACGAGCAGTACTTC

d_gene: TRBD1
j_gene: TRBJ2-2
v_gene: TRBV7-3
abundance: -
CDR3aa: CASSPPTGAGELFF
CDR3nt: TGTGCCAGCAGCCCTCCAACAGGGGCCGGGGAGCTGTTTTTT

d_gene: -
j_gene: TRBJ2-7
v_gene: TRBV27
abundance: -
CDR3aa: CASSLTTNSYEQYF
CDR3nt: TGTGCCAGCAGCCTCACGACAAATTCCTACGAGCAGTACTTC

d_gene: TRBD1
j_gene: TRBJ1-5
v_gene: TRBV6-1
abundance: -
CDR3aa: CATWTGTLNQPQHF
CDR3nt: TGTGCCACCTGGACAGGGACACTCAATCAGCCCCAGCATTTT

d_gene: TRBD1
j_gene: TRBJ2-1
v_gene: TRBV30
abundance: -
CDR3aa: CAWTTGGINNEQFF
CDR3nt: TGTGCCTGGACCACAGGGGGCATTAATAATGAGCAGTTCTTC

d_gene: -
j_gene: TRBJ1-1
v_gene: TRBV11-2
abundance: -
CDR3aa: CASSPARTANTEAFF
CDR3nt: TGTGCCAGCAGCCCGGCCCGGACGGCCAACACTGAGGCTTTCTTT

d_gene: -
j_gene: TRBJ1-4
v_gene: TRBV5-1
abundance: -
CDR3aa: CASSFMSRDEKLFF
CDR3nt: TGCGCCAGCAGCTTCATGTCCAGGGATGAAAAACTGTTTTTT

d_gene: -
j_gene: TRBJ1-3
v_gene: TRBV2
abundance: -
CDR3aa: CASSEGRGYGGAGNTIYF
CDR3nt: TGTGCCAGCAGTGAAGGTCGGGGATATGGGGGAGCGGGAAACACCATATATTTT

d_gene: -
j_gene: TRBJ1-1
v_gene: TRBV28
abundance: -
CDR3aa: CASRWRKEAFF
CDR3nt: TGTGCCAGCAGGTGGAGGAAGGAAGCTTTCTTT

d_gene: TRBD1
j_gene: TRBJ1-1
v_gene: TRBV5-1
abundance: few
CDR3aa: CASSLGDRGQEAFF
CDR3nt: TGCGCCAGCAGCTTGGGGGACAGGGGGCAAGAAGCTTTCTTT

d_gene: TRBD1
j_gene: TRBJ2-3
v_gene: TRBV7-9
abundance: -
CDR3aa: CASSWQGAADTQYF
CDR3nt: TGTGCCAGCAGCTGGCAGGGGGCAGCAGATACGCAGTATTTT

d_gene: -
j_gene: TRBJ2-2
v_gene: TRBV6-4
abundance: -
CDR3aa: CASSDSDRNTGELFF
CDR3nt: TGTGCCAGCAGTGACTCGGACAGGAACACCGGGGAGCTGTTTTTT

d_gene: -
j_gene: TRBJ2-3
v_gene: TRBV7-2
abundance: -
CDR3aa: CASSLLLTSTDTQYF
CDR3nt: TGTGCCAGCAGCTTACTGCTGACAAGCACAGATACGCAGTATTTT

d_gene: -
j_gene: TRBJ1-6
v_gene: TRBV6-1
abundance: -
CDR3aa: CASSDRGDNSPLHF
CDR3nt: TGTGCCAGCAGTGATCGGGGGGATAATTCACCCCTCCACTTT